One and the same sample provided the 7 T cell receptor beta chains below, sequenced in a study of metastatic and nonmetastatic thyroid tumors. Before thyroid surgery, none of the patients had received any treatment. Using MiXCR, TCRdb reanalyzed the PCR reads. The sample has some 12,000 clones; 31% are singletons. Sequenced input: tumor tissue. These receptors originate from a female donor with papillary thyroid cancer or a benign thyroid nodule (not recorded which). Some clones in this sample may be carry-over from other donors' samples.

The chain couples TRBV20-1 to TRBJ1-2; maybe TRBD1 (6 bases). The length of the CDR3 is 14 residues. V lost 3 bases, J lost 7 bases, and 18 bases lay in between. Germline-derived CDR1 and CDR2 are DFQATT and SNEGSKA (reference sequence). CDR3 sequence (DNA): TGCAGTGCTAGGGGGGCAGGGCCGTCAAGTGGCTACACCTTC. This sequence encodes CSARGAGPSSGYTF.

The chain uses TRBV4-2 and TRBJ1-2; D not certain. Germline CDR1 and CDR2: LGHNA and YNFKEQ. The V end was cut by 2 bases, the J end by 3 bases, with 10 bases between. This CDR3 contains 14 residues. The DNA for the CDR3 is TGTGCCAGCAGCCAACTCGGCGGCGACTATGGCTACACCTTC. This codes for CASSQLGGDYGYTF.

The chain recombines TRBV27 with TRBJ2-6, with D uncertain. This CDR3 spans 15 amino acids. Germline V gives CDR1 MNHEY, CDR2 SMNVEV (reference sequence). V was trimmed by 1 base and J by 3 bases, leaving 7 bases between them. For the CDR3, the DNA is TGTGCCAGCAGTTTATACGGATATGGGGCCAACGTCCTGACTTTC. This translates into CASSLYGYGANVLTF.

By its share, this clone is medium-sized. The chain carries TRBV19 and TRBJ1-1; the match to TRBD1 covers 7 bases. Germline loops: CDR1 LNHDA, CDR2 SQIVND (reference sequence). This CDR3 has 15 residues. V lost 5 bases, J lost 4 bases, and 10 bases stayed unmatched. For the CDR3, the DNA is TGTGCCAGTAGTGTCCTCGGCAGGGGGGGCACTGAAGCTTTCTTT. Translating gives CASSVLGRGGTEAFF.

In its sample, this clone was seen a few times. An end of the junction differs from the germline gene, which may be a read error. This rearrangement joins TRBV19 to TRBJ2-7; TRBD1 is a possible D gene (6 bases). Germline V CDR1 and CDR2: LNHDA, SQIVND (reference sequence). CDR3 size: 14 residues. The CDR3 DNA is TGTGCCAGTAGTAACACAGACAGGCTCTACGGGCAGTACTTC. Translated, it gives CASSNTDRLYGQYF.

V usage is TRBV20-1 and J usage is TRBJ2-5, with 9 bases lining up with TRBD2. The CDR3 runs 14 residues. J gave up 4 bases and V 0 bases, and 3 bases lay outside the gene matches. Germline assignment: CDR1 DFQATT and CDR2 SNEGSKA (reference sequence). As DNA, the CDR3 is TGCAGTGCTAGAGATCAGGGACTAGCAGAGACCCAGTACTTC. Translated: CSARDQGLAETQYF.

There are a few counts of this clone. J is TRBJ1-5 and V is TRBV6-6; D uncertain. With 2 bases removed from V and 1 base from J, the gap between germline ends came to 12 bases. This CDR3 comprises 16 residues. From germline, CDR1 is MNHNY and CDR2 SVGAGI (reference sequence). The CDR3 coding sequence is TGTGCCAGCAGTTACCCCGACGGGTTAAGCAATCAGCCCCAGCATTTT. Its translation is CASSYPDGLSNQPQHF.